The 4 T cell receptor beta chains given below trace back to one sample, sequenced in a study of CD8+CD57+ T cells in acquired aplastic anemia. Researchers used genomic DNA as the template to profile TCR beta VDJ and CDR3. TCRdb re-called the reads through MiXCR, storing one row per CDR3 protein. Of roughly 180,000 distinct CDR3 sequences in the sample, around 66% are singletons; the top ten hold about 45%. The sample consisted of sorted CD4+, CD8+, or CD8+CD57+ T cells (not recorded which) from PBMCs. The receptor set was obtained from a human donor with severe aplastic anemia or a healthy control (not recorded which).

The chain links TRBV24-1 to TRBJ2-1, with 9 bases identical to TRBD1. Trimming took 4 bases from V and 2 from J; bases not matched to a gene: 5. The CDR3 spans 16 residues. Germline V gene sequence: CDR1 KGHDR, CDR2 SFDVKD. CDR3 sequence reads: CATSDSGQGAYNEQFF. In DNA form, the CDR3 reads TGTGCCACCAGTGACTCGGGACAGGGTGCCTACAATGAGCAGTTCTTC.

The sample holds a few counts of this clonotype. The gene calls are TRBV2 and TRBJ2-5; TRBD2 agrees at 9 bases. Germline lookup yields CDR1 SNHLY and CDR2 FYNNEI. The CDR3 has 13 residues. V shed 6 bases, J shed 4 bases, and the junction held 3 bases outside the gene matches. In DNA form, the CDR3 reads TGTGCCAGCAGGTGGCGGGGGGGAGAGACCCAGTACTTC. Translated, it gives CASRWRGGETQYF.

Comments on this clonotype: This may be a read error: a much more frequent sequence differs by one nucleotide. J is TRBJ1-1 and V is TRBV7-3, with no clear D. CDR1 and CDR2 (germline): SGHTA, FQGTGA. CDR3 size: 14 residues. CDR3 amino acids: CASGLAGSNTEAFF. In DNA, the CDR3 is TGTGCCAGCGGCTTAGCCGGTTCGAACACTGAAGCTTTCTTT. The whole variable domain, filled in from reference TRBV7-3 and TRBJ1-1, reads GAGVSQTPSNKVTEKGKYVELRCDPISGHTALYWYRQSLGQGPEFLIYFQGTGAADDSGLPNDRFFAVRPEGSVSTLKIQRTERGDSAVYLCASGLAGSNTEAFFGQGTRLTVV.

The chain is built from TRBV7-2 and TRBJ2-7; D uncertain. Germline assignment: CDR1 SGHTA and CDR2 FQGNSA. V was pared by 7 bases and J by 0 bases, with 10 bases between. This CDR3 is 13 amino acids long. Here the CDR3 DNA reads TGTGCCAGCAAGGAACAGAACTCCTACGAGCAGTACTTC. Residues: CASKEQNSYEQYF.